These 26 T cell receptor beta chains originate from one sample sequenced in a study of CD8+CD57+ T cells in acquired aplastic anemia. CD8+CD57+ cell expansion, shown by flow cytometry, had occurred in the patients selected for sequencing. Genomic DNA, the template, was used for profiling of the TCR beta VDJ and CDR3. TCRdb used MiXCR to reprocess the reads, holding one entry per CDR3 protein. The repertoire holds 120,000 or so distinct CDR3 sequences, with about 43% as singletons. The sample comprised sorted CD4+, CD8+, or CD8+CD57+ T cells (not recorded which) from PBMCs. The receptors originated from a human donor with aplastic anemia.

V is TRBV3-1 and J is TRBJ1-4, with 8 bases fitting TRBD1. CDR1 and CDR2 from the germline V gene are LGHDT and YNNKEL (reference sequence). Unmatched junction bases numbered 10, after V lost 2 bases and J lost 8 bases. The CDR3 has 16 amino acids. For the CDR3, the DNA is TGTGCCAGCAGCCAATTTTTGACAGGGGCGGGGGAAAAACTGTTTTTT. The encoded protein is CASSQFLTGAGEKLFF.

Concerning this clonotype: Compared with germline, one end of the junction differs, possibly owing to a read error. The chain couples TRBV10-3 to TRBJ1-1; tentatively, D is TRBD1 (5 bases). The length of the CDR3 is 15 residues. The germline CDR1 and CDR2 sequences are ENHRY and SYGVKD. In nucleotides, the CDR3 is TGTGCCACTTTAAGAAAGGGGCCCGGTGGCACTGAAGCCTTCTTT. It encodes CATLRKGPGGTEAFF.

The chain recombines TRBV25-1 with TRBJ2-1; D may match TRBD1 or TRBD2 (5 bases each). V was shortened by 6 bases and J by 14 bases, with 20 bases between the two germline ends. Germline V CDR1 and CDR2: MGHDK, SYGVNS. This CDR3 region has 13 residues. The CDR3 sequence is CASSEGDAGFEFF. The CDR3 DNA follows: TGTGCCAGCAGCGAAGGGGACGCCGGTTTTGAGTTCTTC.

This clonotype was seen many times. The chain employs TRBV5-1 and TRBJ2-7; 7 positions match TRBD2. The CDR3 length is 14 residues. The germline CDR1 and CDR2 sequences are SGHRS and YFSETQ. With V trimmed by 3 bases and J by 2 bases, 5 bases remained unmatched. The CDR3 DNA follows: TGCGCCAGCAGCTCCCGGGGGGTCCCCTACGAGCAGTACTTC. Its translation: CASSSRGVPYEQYF.

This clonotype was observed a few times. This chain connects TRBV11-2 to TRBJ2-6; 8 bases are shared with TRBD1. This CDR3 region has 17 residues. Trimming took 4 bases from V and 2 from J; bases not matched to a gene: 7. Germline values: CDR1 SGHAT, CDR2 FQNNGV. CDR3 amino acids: CASSSRQGTPGANVLTF. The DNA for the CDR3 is TGTGCCAGCAGCTCAAGACAGGGGACACCTGGGGCCAACGTCCTGACTTTC.

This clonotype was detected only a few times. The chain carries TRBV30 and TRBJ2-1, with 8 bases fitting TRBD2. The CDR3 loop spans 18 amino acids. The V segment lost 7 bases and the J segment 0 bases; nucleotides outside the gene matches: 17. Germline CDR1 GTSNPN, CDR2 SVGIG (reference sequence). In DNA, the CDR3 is TGTGCCTCCCAACCCACGGGTAGCGGGGTCTACTCCTACAATGAGCAGTTCTTC. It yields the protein CASQPTGSGVYSYNEQFF.

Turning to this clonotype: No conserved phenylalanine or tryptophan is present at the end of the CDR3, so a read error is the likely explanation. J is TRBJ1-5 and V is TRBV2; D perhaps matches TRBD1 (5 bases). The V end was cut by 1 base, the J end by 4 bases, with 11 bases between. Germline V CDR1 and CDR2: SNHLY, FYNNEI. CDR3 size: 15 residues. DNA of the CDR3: TGTGCCAGCAGTGAAGGAGGGGTCAGAAATCAGCCCCAGCATCTT. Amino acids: CASSEGGVRNQPQHL.

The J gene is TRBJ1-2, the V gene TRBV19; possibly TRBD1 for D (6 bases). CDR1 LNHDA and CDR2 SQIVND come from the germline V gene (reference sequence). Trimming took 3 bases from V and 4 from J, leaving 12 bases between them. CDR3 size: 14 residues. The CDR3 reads CASSISQGSYGYTF. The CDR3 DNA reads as TGTGCCAGTAGTATCAGCCAGGGGAGCTATGGCTACACCTTC. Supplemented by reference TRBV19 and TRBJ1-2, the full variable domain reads DGGITQSPKYLFRKEGQNVTLSCEQNLNHDAMYWYRQDPGQGLRLIYYSQIVNDFQKGDIAEGYSVSREKKESFPLTVTSAQKNPTAFYLCASSISQGSYGYTFGSGTRLTVV.

CDR3 region: CASSLMAYNEQFF. As DNA, the CDR3 is TGTGCCAGCAGCTTAATGGCCTACAATGAGCAGTTCTTC. V gene TRBV7-2 combines with J gene TRBJ2-1; no clear D gene. V lost 2 bases, J lost 2 bases, and 4 bases lay in between. This CDR3 contains 13 residues. Germline-derived CDR1 and CDR2 are SGHTA and FQGNSA.

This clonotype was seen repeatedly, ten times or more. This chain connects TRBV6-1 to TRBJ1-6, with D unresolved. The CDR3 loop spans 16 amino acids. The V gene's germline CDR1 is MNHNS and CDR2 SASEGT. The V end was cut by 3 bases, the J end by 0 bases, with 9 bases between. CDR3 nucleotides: TGTGCCAGCAGTGACCCCCGGCGCTCCTATAATTCACCCCTCCACTTT. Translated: CASSDPRRSYNSPLHF.

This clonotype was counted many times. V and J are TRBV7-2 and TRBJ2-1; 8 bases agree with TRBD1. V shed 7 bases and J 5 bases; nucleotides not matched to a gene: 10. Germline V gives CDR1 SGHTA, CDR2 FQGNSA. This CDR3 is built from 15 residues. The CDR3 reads CASTLDRGPDNEQFF. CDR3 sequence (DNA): TGTGCCAGCACTCTAGACAGGGGCCCCGACAATGAGCAGTTCTTC.

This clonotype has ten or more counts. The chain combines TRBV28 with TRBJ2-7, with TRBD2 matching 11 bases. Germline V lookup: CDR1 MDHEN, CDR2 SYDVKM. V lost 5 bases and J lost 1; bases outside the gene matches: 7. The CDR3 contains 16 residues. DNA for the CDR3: TGTGCCAGCAGTCTAGGCGGGACTAGCGGATCCTACGAGCAGTACTTC. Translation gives CASSLGGTSGSYEQYF.

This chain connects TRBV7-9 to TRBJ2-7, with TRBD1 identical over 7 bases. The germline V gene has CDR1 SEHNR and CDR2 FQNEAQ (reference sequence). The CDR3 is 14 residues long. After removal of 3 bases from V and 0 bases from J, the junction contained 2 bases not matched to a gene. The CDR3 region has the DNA TGTGCCAGCAGCTTTGGGACAGACTCCTACGAGCAGTACTTC. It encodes CASSFGTDSYEQYF.

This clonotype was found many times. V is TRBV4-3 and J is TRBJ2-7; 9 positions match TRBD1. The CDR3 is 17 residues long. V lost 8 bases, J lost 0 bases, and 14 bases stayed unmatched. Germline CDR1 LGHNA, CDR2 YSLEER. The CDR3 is CASSATGGTGSSYEQYF. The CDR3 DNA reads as TGCGCCAGCTCCGCTACAGGGGGCACTGGTAGCTCCTACGAGCAGTACTTC.

In DNA, the CDR3 is TGTGCCAGCAGTGAAGCCTGGCAGCGAGAGACCCAGTACTTC. This codes for CASSEAWQRETQYF. The J gene is TRBJ2-5, the V gene TRBV2; the D is unclear. V lost 0 bases and J 4 bases, leaving 9 bases between the germline ends. The length of the CDR3 is 14 residues. Germline CDR1 reads SNHLY; CDR2 reads FYNNEI.

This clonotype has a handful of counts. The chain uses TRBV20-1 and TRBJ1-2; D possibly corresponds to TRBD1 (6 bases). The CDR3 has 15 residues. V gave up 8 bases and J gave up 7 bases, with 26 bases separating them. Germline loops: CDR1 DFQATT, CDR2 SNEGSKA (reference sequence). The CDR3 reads CSTTDPTTGNSGYTF. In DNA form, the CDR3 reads TGCAGTACTACCGACCCCACTACAGGGAATAGTGGCTACACCTTC.

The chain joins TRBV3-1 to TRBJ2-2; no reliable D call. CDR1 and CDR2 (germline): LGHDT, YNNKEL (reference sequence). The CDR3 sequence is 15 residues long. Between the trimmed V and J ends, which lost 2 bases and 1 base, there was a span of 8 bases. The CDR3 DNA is TGTGCCAGCAGCCAAAGAAACCGGAACACCGGGGAGCTGTTTTTT. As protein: CASSQRNRNTGELFF.

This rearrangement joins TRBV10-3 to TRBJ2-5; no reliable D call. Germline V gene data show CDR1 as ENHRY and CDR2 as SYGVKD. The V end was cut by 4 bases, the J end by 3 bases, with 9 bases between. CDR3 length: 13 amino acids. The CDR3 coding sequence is TGTGCCATCAGTGGGCAGGTTGAAGAGACCCAGTACTTC. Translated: CAISGQVEETQYF.

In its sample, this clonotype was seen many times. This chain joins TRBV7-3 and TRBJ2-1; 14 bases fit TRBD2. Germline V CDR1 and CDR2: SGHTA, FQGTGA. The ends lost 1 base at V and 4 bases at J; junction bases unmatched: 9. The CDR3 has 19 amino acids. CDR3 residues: CASSLIRLAGGRFYNEQFF. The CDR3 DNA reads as TGTGCCAGCAGCTTAATAAGACTAGCGGGGGGGCGTTTTTACAATGAGCAGTTCTTC.

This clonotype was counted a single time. CDR3 coding DNA: TGTGCCATCAGTGGGCAGAGCAATCAGCCCCAGCATTTT. Translated, it gives CAISGQSNQPQHF. J is TRBJ1-5 and V is TRBV10-3; unclear D gene. Germline lookup yields CDR1 ENHRY and CDR2 SYGVKD. The V gene lost 4 bases and the J gene lost 1 base, with 5 bases spanning the gap. The CDR3 spans 13 residues.

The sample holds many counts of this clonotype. Here the CDR3 reads CASSLAGTGGAATYEQYF. DNA of the CDR3: TGCGCCAGCAGCTTGGCAGGGACAGGGGGCGCTGCCACCTACGAGCAGTACTTC. V gene TRBV5-1 combines with J gene TRBJ2-7, with 12 bases fitting TRBD1. The CDR3 contains 18 residues. V gave up 0 bases and J gave up 2 bases; unmatched junction bases: 9. Germline V CDR1 and CDR2: SGHRS, YFSETQ.

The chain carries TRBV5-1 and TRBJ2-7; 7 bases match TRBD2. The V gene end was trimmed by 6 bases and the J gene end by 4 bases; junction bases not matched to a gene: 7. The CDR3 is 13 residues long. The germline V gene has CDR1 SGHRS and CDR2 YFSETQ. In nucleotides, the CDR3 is TGCGCCAGCACTCAGAGCGGGGCTTACGAGCAGTACTTC. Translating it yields CASTQSGAYEQYF.

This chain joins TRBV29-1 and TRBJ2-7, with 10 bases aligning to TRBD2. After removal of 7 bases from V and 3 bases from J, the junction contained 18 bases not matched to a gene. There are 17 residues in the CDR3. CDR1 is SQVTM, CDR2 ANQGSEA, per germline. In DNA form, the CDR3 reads TGCAGCGCCTTGACAGACGATAAGCGGGGGGGCGACTACGAGCAGTACTTC. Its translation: CSALTDDKRGGDYEQYF.

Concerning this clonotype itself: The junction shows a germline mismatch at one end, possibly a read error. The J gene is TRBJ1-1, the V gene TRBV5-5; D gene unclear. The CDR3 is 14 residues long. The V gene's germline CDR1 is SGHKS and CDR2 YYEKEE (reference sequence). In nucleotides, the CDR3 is TGTCCCAGCAGTCCGCTGGTCCGGAACACTGAAGCTTTCTTT. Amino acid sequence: CPSSPLVRNTEAFF.

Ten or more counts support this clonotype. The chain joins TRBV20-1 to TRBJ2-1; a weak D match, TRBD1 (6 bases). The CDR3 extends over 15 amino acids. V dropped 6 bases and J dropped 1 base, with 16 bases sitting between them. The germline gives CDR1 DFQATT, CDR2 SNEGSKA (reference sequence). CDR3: CSAEGGQGSYNEQFF. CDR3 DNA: TGCAGTGCCGAAGGTGGGCAGGGGTCCTACAATGAGCAGTTCTTC.

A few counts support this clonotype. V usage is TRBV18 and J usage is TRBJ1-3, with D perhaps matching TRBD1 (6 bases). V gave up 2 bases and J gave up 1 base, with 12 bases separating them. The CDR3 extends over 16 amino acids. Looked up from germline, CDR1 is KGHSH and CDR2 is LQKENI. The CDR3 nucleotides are TGTGCCAGCTCACCATCACAGGGACCATCTGGAAACACCATATATTTT. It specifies CASSPSQGPSGNTIYF.